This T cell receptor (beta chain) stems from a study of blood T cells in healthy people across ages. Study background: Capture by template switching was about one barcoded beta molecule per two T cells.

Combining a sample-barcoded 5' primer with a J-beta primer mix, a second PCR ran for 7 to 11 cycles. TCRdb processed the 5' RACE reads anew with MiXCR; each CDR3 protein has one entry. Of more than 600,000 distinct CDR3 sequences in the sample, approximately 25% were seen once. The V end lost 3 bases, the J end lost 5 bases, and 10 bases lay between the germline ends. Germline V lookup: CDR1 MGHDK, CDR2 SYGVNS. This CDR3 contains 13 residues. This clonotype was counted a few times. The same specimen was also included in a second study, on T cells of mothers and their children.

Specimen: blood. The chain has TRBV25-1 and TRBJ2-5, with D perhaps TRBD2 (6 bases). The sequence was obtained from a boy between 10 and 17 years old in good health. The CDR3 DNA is TGTGCCAGCAGTGAGCGGGGTCGGGAGACCCAGTACTTC. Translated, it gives CASSERGRETQYF.